This entry describes one TCR beta chain. The antigen is unknown. PCR employed 60 Vbeta and 13 Jbeta primers. This table comes from immunoSEQ multiplex PCR, and its TCRdb copy is limited to in-frame clones, with some not included. The repertoire has around 200,000 clones, over 80% of them found once; the top ten carry roughly a tenth. Germline V lookup: CDR1 SGHRS, CDR2 YFSETQ. This CDR3 is built from 16 residues. V lost 0 bases to trimming and J lost 2 bases, with 12 bases between them. This entry belongs to a study of cytomegalovirus exposure and HLA in healthy donors. Study-wide results and caveats: Later analysis identified over 15,000 TCR beta sequences associated with HLA alleles, using a false discovery rate threshold of 0.05.

The TCR originated in a woman between 45 and 60 years old in good health and CMV-seropositive. The chain links TRBV5-1 to TRBJ1-5; D is undetermined. The sample comprised PBMCs. The CDR3 region has the DNA TGCGCCAGCAGCTTGGCTGTGGCCCTGGGCAATCAGCCCCAGCATTTT. Residues: CASSLAVALGNQPQHF.